The clone carrying this T cell receptor (beta chain) was counted once. Antigen unknown. The sample is drawn from a study of cytomegalovirus exposure and HLA in healthy donors. There are 14 residues in the CDR3. Germline CDR1 is SGHVS and CDR2 is FQNEAQ. V was clipped by 5 bases and J by 3 bases, with 14 bases between them. At sampling all donors were nominally healthy, likely with unrecorded immune exposures. Study-wide results and caveats: In an earlier analysis, about 90% or about 30%: the productive usage of most TCR beta V segments. An ancestry cluster, one associated with Asian ancestry, reportedly showed fewer N-insertions than the approximately 650-donor mean in a later analysis.

PCR used 60 Vbeta primers and 13 Jbeta primers. Profiled with immunoSEQ multiplex PCR; TCRdb holds only in-frame clones, not every one. Of 210,000 or so clones in the sample, under 85% were seen once. Sequencing used PBMCs. This clonotype was obtained from a woman in her fifties or sixties in good health and CMV-seropositive. J is TRBJ2-7 and V is TRBV7-8; perhaps TRBD1 as D (5 bases). This CDR3 reads CASSLGRQGYEQYF. Here the CDR3 DNA reads TGTGCCAGCAGCCTCGGTCGGCAGGGCTACGAGCAGTACTTC.